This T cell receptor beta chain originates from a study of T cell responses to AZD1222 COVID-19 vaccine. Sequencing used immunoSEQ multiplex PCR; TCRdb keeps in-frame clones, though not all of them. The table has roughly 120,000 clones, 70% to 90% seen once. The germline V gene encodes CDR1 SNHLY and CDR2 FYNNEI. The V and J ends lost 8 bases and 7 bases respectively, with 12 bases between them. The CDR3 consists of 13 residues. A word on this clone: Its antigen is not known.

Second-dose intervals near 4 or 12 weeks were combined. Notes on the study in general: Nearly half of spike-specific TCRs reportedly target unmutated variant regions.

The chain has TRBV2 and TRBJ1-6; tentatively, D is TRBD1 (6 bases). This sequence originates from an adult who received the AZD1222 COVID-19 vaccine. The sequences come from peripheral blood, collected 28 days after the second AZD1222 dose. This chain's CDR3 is CASCWTANSPLHF. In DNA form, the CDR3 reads TGTGCCAGCTGCTGGACAGCCAATTCACCCCTCCACTTT.